This is a list of T cell receptor beta chains from one sample in a study of OX40 agonist ivuxolimab in advanced cancers. Produced via immunoSEQ multiplex PCR; TCRdb's table is partial and in-frame only. Of about 44,000 clones in the sample, around 90% were seen once. The sequencing here drew on CD4+ or CD8+ T cells sorted from blood, taken in a trial of the OX40 agonist ivuxolimab. Receptors were obtained from an adult with an advanced solid tumor such as melanoma, head and neck, liver or kidney cancer. Each CDR3 is given with its conserved first and last residue. Not every row has a clone size; where given, it reads once, few, many or a size class.

TRBV27 | many | CASSLWSGGETQYF
TRBV28 | NA | CASSSQGIGQPQHF
TRBV5-1 | NA | CASSAGRGTNEKLFF
TRBV25-1 | few | CASSPGAFSPLHF
TRBV4-1 | NA | CASSQGYGAVDYEQYF
TRBV19 | NA | CASSMGDRVNYGYTF
TRBV7-8 | NA | CASSRGSTYEQYF
TRBV10-3 | NA | CAALGSGTDTQYF
TRBV9 | NA | CASSEDRDYTDTQYF
TRBV2 | NA | CASSGLAGGHNEQFF
TRBV7-9 | NA | CASSLGSLGEQYF
TRBV19 | NA | CASSWAHEQYF
TRBV6-5 | NA | CASSFAAGGLGNEQFF
TRBV7-9 | NA | CASEWRERTDTQYF
TRBV9 | NA | CASSVVLSQEGGHTEAFF
TRBV27 | NA | CASTPLRTGAISDTQYF
TRBV27 | NA | CASSWASGGYEQYF
TRBV5-4 | NA | CASSLGQYNEQFF
TRBV29-1 | NA | CSGITAGTGELFF
TRBV4-1 | NA | CASSQEGMGNQPQHF
TRBV28 | NA | CASKDSNSGPYEQYF
TRBV28 | NA | CASSPGGRNSPLHF
TRBV4-3 | NA | CASSPEAGRQSDTQYF
TRBV9 | NA | CASSVVGGNTEAFF
TRBV27 | NA | CASSPHGDEQFF
TRBV6-5 | NA | CASSYGREYTQYF
TRBV27 | NA | CASSELGPIEFTPQHF
TRBV2 | once | CASSEASVSYEQYF
TRBV11-2 | few | CASSPKGGSPLHF
TRBV4-3 | NA | CASSQDSGNTIYF
TRBV4-1 | NA | CASSQLAGGSTDTQYF
TRBV6-5 | NA | CASSYGRDSYEQYF
TRBV11-2 | NA | CASSLSTPDEQYF
TRBV4-1 | NA | CASSQEWDMNTEAFF
TRBV9 | once | CASSGARVLAGGYTGELFF
TRBV21-1 | NA | CASSKGRVLVPYEQYF
TRBV20-1 | NA | CSASGGAEQYF
TRBV4-1 | NA | CASSQDTLAGGDEQFF
TRBV19 | NA | CASSAVGVSSDTQYF
TRBV30 | NA | CAWDGGLGPGNTIYF
TRBV4-3 | NA | CASSQDAVSSSYNEQFF
TRBV30 | NA | CAWSPGQGILEQYF
TRBV9 | NA | CASSAIGTVYNEQFF
TRBV5-1 | once | CASSLEGSYSGYNEQFF
TRBV30 | NA | CAWGRAGGFTDTQYF
TRBV30 | NA | CAWSVGLGRGWETQYF
TRBV27 | NA | CAPLGVGNTIYF
TRBV5-2 | NA | CASSQGDSAYEQYF
TRBV25-1 | once | CASSERGTSGNTIYF
TRBV28 | NA | CASRDSYEQYF
TRBV4-2 | NA | CASSLGQGNTGELFF
TRBV7-8 | once | CASSSGRPDTQYF
TRBV7-8 | NA | CASSFAGTSGNEQFF
TRBV19 | once | CASTKGGYEQFF
TRBV11-2 | NA | CASSLDPADTQYF
TRBV27 | NA | CASSPGKVDEQFF
TRBV7-9 | NA | CASSSGESEQYF
TRBV27 | NA | CASTMIGTGELFF
TRBV6-5 | once | CASSYSRDSGDYEQYF
TRBV29-1 | NA | CSVEKGDTRLAFF